One sample yielded the 20 T cell receptor beta chains listed below, sequenced in a study of T cell repertoires in cytomegalovirus infection. TCRdb used MiXCR to reprocess the reads, holding one entry per CDR3 protein. The sample comprises around 490,000 distinct CDR3 sequences, 26% of which are singletons, and less than 15% rests with the top ten. The sample comprised PBMCs. The receptors here all came from a human donor in good health (CMV status not recorded). Some clones in this sample may be carry-over from other donors' samples.

The chain links TRBV19 to TRBJ1-5; D unclear. V was trimmed by 6 bases and J by 5 bases, leaving 11 bases between them. The CDR3 covers 13 residues. Germline CDR1 LNHDA, CDR2 SQIVND (reference sequence). In DNA form, the CDR3 reads TGTGCCAGTAGGGGTGGGTTTTATCAGCCCCAGCATTTT. It codes for CASRGGFYQPQHF.

This clonotype came up a few times. The genes are TRBV27 and TRBJ1-4, with 10 bases identical to TRBD1. The germline V gene encodes CDR1 MNHEY and CDR2 SMNVEV (reference sequence). This CDR3 region has 14 residues. The J segment lost 7 bases and the V segment lost 5 bases, leaving 4 bases of the junction unmatched. As DNA, the CDR3 is TGTGCCAGCAGTGCGGACAGGGGGTTTGAAAAACTGTTTTTT. This sequence encodes CASSADRGFEKLFF.

This clonotype appeared a few times. V is TRBV20-1 and J is TRBJ2-2, with D maybe TRBD2 (7 bases). The V end lost 5 bases, the J end lost 1 base, and 17 bases lay between the germline ends. The CDR3 extends over 16 amino acids. Looked up from germline, CDR1 is DFQATT and CDR2 is SNEGSKA (reference sequence). This CDR3 is CSALRGGGMNTGELFF. As DNA, the CDR3 is TGCAGTGCTTTGAGGGGGGGCGGGATGAACACCGGGGAGCTGTTTTTT.

The chain employs TRBV7-2 and TRBJ2-1; unclear D gene. The CDR3 has 17 residues. The germline CDR1 and CDR2 sequences are SGHTA and FQGNSA. The V and J ends lost 1 base and 0 bases respectively, with 13 bases between them. The CDR3 DNA sequence: TGTGCCAGCAGCTTAGAGGTCCGCGGAAGCTCCTACAATGAGCAGTTCTTC. Its translation: CASSLEVRGSSYNEQFF.

This clonotype has at least ten counts. This chain joins TRBV7-9 and TRBJ1-4, with D hard to call. This CDR3 region has 14 residues. Germline V CDR1 and CDR2: SEHNR, FQNEAQ (reference sequence). Trimming left V 2 bases short and J 4 bases short, with 8 bases between. CDR3 coding DNA: TGTGCCAGCAGCTTACCAGGAGTTAATGAAAAACTGTTTTTT. This gives the protein CASSLPGVNEKLFF.

This rearrangement joins TRBV19 to TRBJ2-5, with a possible D match to TRBD1 (5 bases). Germline CDR1 and CDR2: LNHDA and SQIVND (reference sequence). This CDR3 comprises 15 residues. V was trimmed by 5 bases and J by 3 bases, leaving 16 bases between them. CDR3 protein: CASSRQGKMEETQYF. For the CDR3, the DNA is TGTGCCAGTAGTCGCCAGGGCAAAATGGAAGAGACCCAGTACTTC.

There are a few counts of this clonotype. The chain has TRBV6-6 and TRBJ2-7; the match to TRBD1 covers 8 bases. Germline CDR1 and CDR2: MNHNY and SVGAGI (reference sequence). This CDR3 is 16 amino acids long. J gave up 3 bases and V 6 bases, and 13 bases lay outside the gene matches. CDR3 sequence (DNA): TGTGCCAGCAGGGACCGGACAGGGCGGGTTCGCTACGAGCAGTACTTC. It yields the protein CASRDRTGRVRYEQYF.

This clonotype has ten or more counts. The V gene is TRBV7-9, the J gene TRBJ1-2; D is ambiguous. Germline V gives CDR1 SEHNR, CDR2 FQNEAQ (reference sequence). Trimming pared 0 bases from V and 2 bases from J, leaving 10 bases between. The CDR3 has 15 amino acids. In nucleotides, the CDR3 is TGTGCCAGCAGCTTAGCTCTCAACCCAAACTATGGCTACACCTTC. Amino acid sequence: CASSLALNPNYGYTF.

The chain couples TRBV11-3 to TRBJ2-3; the D gene is possibly TRBD2 (7 bases). Germline values: CDR1 SGHNT, CDR2 YENEEA. The CDR3 loop spans 13 amino acids. In DNA form, the CDR3 reads TGTGCTTCAGGGGCGGGAGGCACAGATACGCAGTATTTT. The encoded protein is CASGAGGTDTQYF.

This clonotype occurred a few times. V usage is TRBV28 and J usage is TRBJ2-2; D ambiguous. Germline loops: CDR1 MDHEN, CDR2 SYDVKM. The CDR3 is 15 residues long. V shed 9 bases and J shed 5 bases, with 19 bases lying between them. In DNA form, the CDR3 reads TGTGCCAGTGTAGAAGGCGTCGGTGGGACCGGGGAGCTGTTTTTT. Amino acids: CASVEGVGGTGELFF.

This clonotype was observed a handful of times. V is TRBV7-9 and J is TRBJ1-2; weak D call: TRBD1 (6 bases). This CDR3 has 14 residues. V shed 5 bases and J shed 2 bases, with 12 bases lying between them. Per the germline V gene, CDR1 is SEHNR and CDR2 is FQNEAQ (reference sequence). The CDR3 here is CASSHPGTNYGYTF. In nucleotides, the CDR3 is TGTGCCAGCAGCCACCCCGGGACAAACTATGGCTACACCTTC.

This clonotype was counted between two and nine times. The chain links TRBV18 to TRBJ1-2; D uncertain. Per germline, CDR1 KGHSH and CDR2 LQKENI. The CDR3 runs 12 residues. Between the trimmed V and J ends, which lost 5 bases and 3 bases, there was a span of 7 bases. The CDR3 loop reads CASSGPDYGYTF. In DNA, the CDR3 is TGTGCCAGCTCAGGGCCAGACTATGGCTACACCTTC.

The chain combines TRBV6-1 with TRBJ2-1, with D tentatively TRBD2 (5 bases). This CDR3 spans 12 amino acids. Germline V gene lookup returns CDR1 MNHNS and CDR2 SASEGT. Deletions cut 8 bases from V and 3 bases from J, with 8 bases between. CDR3 sequence reads: CASGRIYNEQFF. For the CDR3, the DNA is TGTGCCAGCGGGAGAATCTACAATGAGCAGTTCTTC.

This CDR3 is CASRPSITTETQYF. The DNA of the CDR3 is TGTGCCAGTAGGCCCTCGATAACGACTGAGACCCAGTACTTC. The V and J genes are TRBV19 and TRBJ2-5, with D uncertain. V lost 6 bases and J 5 bases, leaving 16 bases between the germline ends. This CDR3 comprises 14 residues. Germline V gives CDR1 LNHDA, CDR2 SQIVND (reference sequence). The complete variable domain, with remaining parts taken from reference TRBV19 and TRBJ2-5, reads DGGITQSPKYLFRKEGQNVTLSCEQNLNHDAMYWYRQDPGQGLRLIYYSQIVNDFQKGDIAEGYSVSREKKESFPLTVTSAQKNPTAFYLCASRPSITTETQYFGPGTRLLVL.

The V call is TRBV15, the J call TRBJ1-1, with 7 bases identical to TRBD1. Germline CDR1 reads LNHNV; CDR2 reads YYDKDF (reference sequence). This CDR3 contains 14 residues. The J segment lost 6 bases and the V segment lost 5 bases, leaving 9 bases of the junction unmatched. Written as DNA, the CDR3 is TGTGCCACCAGCTCTTACAGGGGACGGCCTGAAGCTTTCTTT. It codes for CATSSYRGRPEAFF.

This sequence joins TRBV14 and TRBJ2-2; 10 bases fit TRBD2. The CDR3 is 20 amino acids. Germline V gene lookup returns CDR1 SGHDN and CDR2 FVKESK. Trimming cost V 4 bases and J 5 bases; bases outside gene matches: 19. The CDR3 bases are TGTGCCAGCAGCCCCCTCAACTCGGGCCTAGCGGGAGCAAGAACCGGGGAGCTGTTTTTT. Amino acid sequence: CASSPLNSGLAGARTGELFF.

V usage is TRBV7-2 and J usage is TRBJ2-5; D is unresolved. V was clipped by 7 bases and J by 2 bases, with 17 bases between them. This CDR3 has 15 residues. The germline gives CDR1 SGHTA, CDR2 FQGNSA. The CDR3 DNA sequence: TGTGCCAGCACCGTGGGGTCTGCCCTTCAAGAGACCCAGTACTTC. The encoded protein is CASTVGSALQETQYF. Combining the CDR3 with reference TRBV7-2 and TRBJ2-5 gives the whole variable domain GAGVSQSPSNKVTEKGKDVELRCDPISGHTALYWYRQSLGQGLEFLIYFQGNSAPDKSGLPSDRFSAERTGGSVSTLTIQRTQQEDSAVYLCASTVGSALQETQYFGPGTRLLVL.

The chain couples TRBV6-5 to TRBJ2-1; the match to TRBD2 covers 10 bases. Germline CDR1 MNHEY, CDR2 SVGAGI. This CDR3 has 15 amino acids. The V segment lost 5 bases and the J segment 5 bases; nucleotides outside the gene matches: 6. The CDR3 loop reads CASSLGLAPNNEQFF. The DNA for the CDR3 is TGTGCCAGCAGTCTGGGACTAGCGCCTAACAATGAGCAGTTCTTC.

This clonotype showed up just a few times. V gene TRBV29-1 combines with J gene TRBJ2-5; D is ambiguous. The CDR3 runs 13 residues. The V gene lost 3 bases and the J gene lost 1 base, with 9 bases spanning the gap. From germline, CDR1 is SQVTM and CDR2 ANQGSEA. CDR3 protein: CSVDLEPQETQYF. CDR3 in DNA: TGCAGCGTTGATTTAGAACCCCAAGAGACCCAGTACTTC. The full variable domain, in which reference TRBV29-1 and TRBJ2-5 provide the parts outside the CDR3, is SAVISQKPSRDICQRGTSLTIQCQVDSQVTMMFWYRQQPGQSLTLIATANQGSEATYESGFVIDKFPISRPNLTFSTLTVSNMSPEDSSIYLCSVDLEPQETQYFGPGTRLLVL.

The V gene is TRBV20-1, the J gene TRBJ2-5; 8 nucleotides align to TRBD1. J was trimmed by 4 bases and V by 6 bases; bases with no gene match: 13. The length of the CDR3 is 15 residues. CDR1 is DFQATT and CDR2 is SNEGSKA in the germline V gene (reference sequence). CDR3 sequence reads: CSARVIPTGGETQYF. The CDR3 DNA reads TGCAGTGCAAGGGTAATACCTACAGGGGGAGAGACCCAGTACTTC.